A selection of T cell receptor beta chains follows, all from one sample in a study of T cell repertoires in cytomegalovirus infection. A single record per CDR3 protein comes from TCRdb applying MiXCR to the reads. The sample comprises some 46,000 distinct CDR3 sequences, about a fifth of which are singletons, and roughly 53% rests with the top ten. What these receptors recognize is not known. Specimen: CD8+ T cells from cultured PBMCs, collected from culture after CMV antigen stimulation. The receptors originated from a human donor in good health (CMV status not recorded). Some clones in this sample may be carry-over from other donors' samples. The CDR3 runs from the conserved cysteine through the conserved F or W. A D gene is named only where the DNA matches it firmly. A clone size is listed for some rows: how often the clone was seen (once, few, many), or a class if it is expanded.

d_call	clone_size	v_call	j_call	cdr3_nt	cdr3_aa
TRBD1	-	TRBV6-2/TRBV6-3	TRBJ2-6	TGTGCCAGCAGCCGCGGACAGGGAAAACCCGACGTCCTGACTTTC	CASSRGQGKPDVLTF
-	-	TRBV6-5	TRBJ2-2	TGTGCCAGCAGTTCCCAGGGTGGAGCCGGGGAGCTGTTTTTT	CASSSQGGAGELFF
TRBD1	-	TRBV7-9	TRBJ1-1	TGTGCCAGCAGCTTAGTAGGGGGCGGCGGTGAAGCTTTCTTT	CASSLVGGGGEAFF
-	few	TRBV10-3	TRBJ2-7	TGTGCCATCAGTGGCCCGGACACTACCTACGAGCAGTACTTC	CAISGPDTTYEQYF
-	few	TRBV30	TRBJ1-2	TGTGCCTGGAGGGGGTCGTCCTATGGCTACACCTTC	CAWRGSSYGYTF
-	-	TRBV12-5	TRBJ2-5	TGTGCTAGTGGCTCTGGTGAGGCCCAGGAGACCCAGTACTTC	CASGSGEAQETQYF
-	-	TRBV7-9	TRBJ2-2	TGTGCCAGCAGCCGAACAAGTGGGGTCGGGGAGCTGTTTTTT	CASSRTSGVGELFF
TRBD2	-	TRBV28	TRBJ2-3	TGTGCCAGCGAATTAGCGGGGAGACACACAGATACGCAGTATTTT	CASELAGRHTDTQYF
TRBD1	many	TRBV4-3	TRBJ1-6	TGCGCCAGCAGTGAAGGACAGGATAATTCACCCCTCCACTTT	CASSEGQDNSPLHF
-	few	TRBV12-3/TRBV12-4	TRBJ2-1	TGTGCCAGCAGCAAAGAGGCAAGAGAGCAGTTCTTC	CASSKEAREQFF
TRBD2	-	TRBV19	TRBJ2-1	TGTGCCAGTAGTAGGGCCGGGACTAGCGGGTACCCTAGCTCCTACAATGAGCAGTTCTTC	CASSRAGTSGYPSSYNEQFF
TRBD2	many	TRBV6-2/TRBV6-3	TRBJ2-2	TGTGCCAGCAGCCTAGCGGGAGAAACCGGGGAGCTGTTTTTT	CASSLAGETGELFF
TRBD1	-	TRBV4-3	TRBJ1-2	TGCGCCAGCAGCCGAGACAGGGCGGGTGACTATGGCTACACCTTC	CASSRDRAGDYGYTF
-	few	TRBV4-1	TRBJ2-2	TGCGCCAGCAACGCCAAGGTTTCAGGGTTCGACGGGGAGCTGTTTTTT	CASNAKVSGFDGELFF
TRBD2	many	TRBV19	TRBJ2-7	TGTGCCAGTAGTAGTTCTGCCGGGAGGATATACGAGCAGTACTTC	CASSSSAGRIYEQYF
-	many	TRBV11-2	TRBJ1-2	TGTGCCAGCAGCTTAGGGGGGGTCAGCCTAATCGCTAACTATGGCTACACCTTC	CASSLGGVSLIANYGYTF
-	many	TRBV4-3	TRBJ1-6	TGCGCCAGCAGCCAAGATCGACCTAGGACCGGCTATAATTCACCCCTCCACTTT	CASSQDRPRTGYNSPLHF
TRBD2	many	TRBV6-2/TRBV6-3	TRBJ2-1	TGTGCCAGCAGCAATCAGGGACTAGCGGGAGTCCCTGAGCAGTTCTTC	CASSNQGLAGVPEQFF
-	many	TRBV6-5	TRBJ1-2	TGTGCCAGCAGTTACGGAGGGGTCCGAGACTATGGCTACACCTTC	CASSYGGVRDYGYTF
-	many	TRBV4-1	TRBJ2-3	TGCGCCAGCAGCCAAGATGAGGTGGATACGCAGTATTTT	CASSQDEVDTQYF
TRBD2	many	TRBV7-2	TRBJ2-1	TGTGCCAGCAGCTCAGACGGACTAGCAAGTCCCTACAATGAGCAGTTCTTC	CASSSDGLASPYNEQFF
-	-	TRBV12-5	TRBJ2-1	TGTGCTAGTGGTTTTCGAAATCTCGATGAGCAGTTCTTC	CASGFRNLDEQFF
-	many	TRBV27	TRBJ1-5	TGTGCCAGCAGTTTATCAGGGCATCAGCCCCAGCATTTT	CASSLSGHQPQHF
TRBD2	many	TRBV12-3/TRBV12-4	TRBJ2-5	TGTGCCAGCAGTTTAGCGCAAGCGGGAACGTACCAAGAGACCCAGTACTTC	CASSLAQAGTYQETQYF
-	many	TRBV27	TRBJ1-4	TGTGCCAGCAGTGCCAGGACCGAGGAAAAACTGTTTTTT	CASSARTEEKLFF
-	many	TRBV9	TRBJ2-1	TGTGCCAGCAGCCAAGACAGTTACAATGAGCAGTTCTTC	CASSQDSYNEQFF
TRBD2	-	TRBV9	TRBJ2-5	TGTGCCAGCAGCCTCGGGACTAGCGAAGAGACCCAGTACTTC	CASSLGTSEETQYF
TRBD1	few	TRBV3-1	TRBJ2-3	TGTGCCAGCAGCCATGCCGGGACAGCTCGGGCAGATACGCAGTATTTT	CASSHAGTARADTQYF
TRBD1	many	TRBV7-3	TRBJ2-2	TGTGCCAGCAGCTTAACCCCCGGGACAGGCCGACTCGGGGAGCTGTTTTTT	CASSLTPGTGRLGELFF
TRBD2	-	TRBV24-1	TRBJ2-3	TGTGCCACCAGTGATTTGGCCTCCGAGCGGGGGGCTGGAGATACGCAGTATTTT	CATSDLASERGAGDTQYF
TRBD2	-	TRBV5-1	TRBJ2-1	TGCGCCAGCAGCTCGACTAGCGGGGGGGCAAGTGAGCAGTTCTTC	CASSSTSGGASEQFF
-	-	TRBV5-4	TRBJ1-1	TGTGCCAGCAGCTGGGGGGCGGCAAACACTGAAGCTTTCTTT	CASSWGAANTEAFF
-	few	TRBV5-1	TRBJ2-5	TGCGCCAGCAGCTTGGAGGCAGGGTGGAGAGAGACCCAGTACTTC	CASSLEAGWRETQYF
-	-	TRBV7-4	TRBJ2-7	TGTGCCAGCAGCTTAGAGGGACCGAACCCCTACGAGCAGTACTTC	CASSLEGPNPYEQYF
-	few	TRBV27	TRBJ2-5	TGTGCCAGCAGCTCCGTGGGCAGGGTAGTAATCGAGACCCAGTACTTC	CASSSVGRVVIETQYF
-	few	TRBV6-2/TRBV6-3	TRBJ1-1	TGTGCCAGCAGTTATTACGGCGGGGTTGAAGCTTTCTTT	CASSYYGGVEAFF
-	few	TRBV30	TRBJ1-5	TGTGCCTGGAGTGCTAGGACATATAGCAATCAGCCCCAGCATTTT	CAWSARTYSNQPQHF
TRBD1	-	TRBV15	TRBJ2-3	TGTGCCACCAGCAGAGAGGCCAGGGACAGAGACACAGATACGCAGTATTTT	CATSREARDRDTDTQYF
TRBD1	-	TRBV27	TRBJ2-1	TGTGCCAGCAGTTACGGGACAGAATCCTACAATGAGCAGTTCTTC	CASSYGTESYNEQFF
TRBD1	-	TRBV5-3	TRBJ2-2	TGTGCCAGCAGTAACAGGGGACGGACCGGGGAGCTGTTTTTT	CASSNRGRTGELFF
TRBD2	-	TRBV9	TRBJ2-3	TGTGCCAGCAGCGTAGAAAGCGGGGGGACCACAGATACGCAGTATTTT	CASSVESGGTTDTQYF
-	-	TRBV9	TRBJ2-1	TGTGCCAGCAGCGTAGGATCCAACAATGAGCAGTTCTTC	CASSVGSNNEQFF
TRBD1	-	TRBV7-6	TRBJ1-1	TGTGCCAGCAGCCCAAGACAGGGGGCAGAAACTGAAGCTTTCTTT	CASSPRQGAETEAFF
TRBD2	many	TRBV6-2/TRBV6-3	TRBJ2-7	TGTGCCAGCAGTCAAAGCGGGAATATCGACGAGCAGTACTTC	CASSQSGNIDEQYF
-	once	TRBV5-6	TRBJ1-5	TGTGCCAGCAGTTTATCACAGGGCGCTAATCAGCCCCAGCATTTT	CASSLSQGANQPQHF
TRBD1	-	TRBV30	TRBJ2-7	TGTGCCTGGAGTCCGGGACAGCCCTACGAGCAGTACTTC	CAWSPGQPYEQYF
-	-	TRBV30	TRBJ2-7	TGTGCCTGGAGTGAGATGCTAAATTACGAGCAGTACTTC	CAWSEMLNYEQYF
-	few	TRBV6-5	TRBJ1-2	TGTGCCAGCAGTTCGGGGGGGTTGGCTAACTATGGCTACACCTTC	CASSSGGLANYGYTF
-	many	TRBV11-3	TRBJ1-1	TGTGCCAGCAGCTTAGACCGGGCGTCCACTGAAGCTTTCTTT	CASSLDRASTEAFF